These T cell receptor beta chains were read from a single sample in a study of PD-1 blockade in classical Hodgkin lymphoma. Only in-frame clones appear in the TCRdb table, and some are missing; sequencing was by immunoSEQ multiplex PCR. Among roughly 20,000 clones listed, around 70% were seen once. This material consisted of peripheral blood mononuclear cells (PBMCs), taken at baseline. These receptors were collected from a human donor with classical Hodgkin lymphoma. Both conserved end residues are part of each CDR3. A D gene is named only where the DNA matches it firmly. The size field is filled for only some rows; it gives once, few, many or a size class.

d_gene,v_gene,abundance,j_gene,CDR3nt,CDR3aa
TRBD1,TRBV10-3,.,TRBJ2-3,TGTGCCATCAGTGGGACGACAGGGCGCACAGATACGCAGTATTTT,CAISGTTGRTDTQYF
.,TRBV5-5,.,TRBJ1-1,TGTGCCAGCAGCTTGGGTGGCGGCACTGAAGCTTTCTTT,CASSLGGGTEAFF
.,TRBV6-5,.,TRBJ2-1,TGTGCCAGCAGTCGTTATCGGGAACTGTACAATGAGCAGTTCTTC,CASSRYRELYNEQFF
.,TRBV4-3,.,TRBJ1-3,TGCGCCAGCAGCCAGTACCGGGCCGCGGTTGCCACCATATATTTT,CASSQYRAAVATIYF
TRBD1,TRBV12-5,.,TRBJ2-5,TGTGCTAGTGGTTTGGCTACTACAGGGGACCAAGAGACCCAGTACTTC,CASGLATTGDQETQYF
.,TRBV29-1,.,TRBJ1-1,TGCAGCGTTGAAACAGGGCCCACTGAAGCTTTCTTT,CSVETGPTEAFF
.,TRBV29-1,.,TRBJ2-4,TGCAGCGTCTTAGCCTCTACAGGGTATTTAGCCAAAAACATTCAGTACTTC,CSVLASTGYLAKNIQYF
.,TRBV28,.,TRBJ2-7,TGTGCCAGCAGTTTGGCCCTTTACACACGCGAGCAGTACTTC,CASSLALYTREQYF
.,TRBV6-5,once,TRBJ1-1,TGTGCCAGCAGTTCACAGGGTCGCGAGAACACTGAAGCTTTCTTT,CASSSQGRENTEAFF
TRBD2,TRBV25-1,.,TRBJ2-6,TGTGCCAGCCTCGGGGCGGGACTAGCGTATGGGGCCAACGTCCTGACTTTC,CASLGAGLAYGANVLTF
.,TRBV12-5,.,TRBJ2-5,TGTGCTAGTGGGCCAAGGGTGGAGACCCAGTACTTC,CASGPRVETQYF
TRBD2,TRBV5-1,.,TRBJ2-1,TGCGCCAGCAGCGAAAATAGCGGGGCTTCCTACAATGAGCAGTTCTTC,CASSENSGASYNEQFF
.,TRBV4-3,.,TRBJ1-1,TGCGCCAGCAGCCAAGATTCAAGCACTGAAGCTTTCTTT,CASSQDSSTEAFF
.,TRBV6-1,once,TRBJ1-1,TGTGCCAGTAGACGGCTGAACACTGAAGCTTTCTTT,CASRRLNTEAFF
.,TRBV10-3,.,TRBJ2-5,TGTGCCATCAGTAGGGGGGGGAACCAAGAGACCCAGTACTTC,CAISRGGNQETQYF
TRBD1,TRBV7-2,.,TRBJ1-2,TGTGCCAGCAGCCTCAGACAGGGTTGGTATGGCTACACCTTC,CASSLRQGWYGYTF
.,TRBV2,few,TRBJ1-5,TGTGCCAGCAGTCCGGGGGCCGATCAGCCCCAGCATTTT,CASSPGADQPQHF
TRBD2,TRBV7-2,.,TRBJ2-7,TGTGCCAGCAGCTTGGTTGCGGGGGACTACGAGCAGTACTTC,CASSLVAGDYEQYF
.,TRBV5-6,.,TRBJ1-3,TGTGCCAGCAGCTTGATTAGCTCTGGAAACACCATATATTTT,CASSLISSGNTIYF
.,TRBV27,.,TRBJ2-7,TGTGCCAGCAGTTCGCCGCCGGGGGAGCAGTACTTC,CASSSPPGEQYF
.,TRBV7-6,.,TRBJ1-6,TGTGCCAGCAGCTTAGGCAAGACCCTCCACTTT,CASSLGKTLHF
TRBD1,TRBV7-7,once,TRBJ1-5,TGTGCCAGCAGCTCGGACAGGGATCAGCCCCAGCATTTT,CASSSDRDQPQHF
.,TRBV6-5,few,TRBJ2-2,TGTGCCAGCAGCTGGACCTCCGGGGCCGGGGAGCTGTTTTTT,CASSWTSGAGELFF
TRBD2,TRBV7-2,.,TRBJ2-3,TGTGCCAGCAGCTGGCTAGCGGGGGGCTCAGATACGCAGTATTTT,CASSWLAGGSDTQYF
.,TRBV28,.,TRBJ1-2,TGTGCCAGCAGCTATACCTCCGCCGGCTACACCTTC,CASSYTSAGYTF
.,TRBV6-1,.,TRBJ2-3,TGTGCCAGCAAGACAGCCCCTAGCACAGATACGCAGTATTTT,CASKTAPSTDTQYF
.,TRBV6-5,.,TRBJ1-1,TGTGCCAGCAGTTACGGGACGGGGAACACTGAAGCTTTCTTT,CASSYGTGNTEAFF
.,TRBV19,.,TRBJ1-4,TGTGCCAGTAGTGTGGGACGTGGAAAACTGTTTTTT,CASSVGRGKLFF
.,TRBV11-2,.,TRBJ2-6,TGTGCCAGCAGTCGGGGCGGGGGCGCTGGGGCCAACGTCCTGACTTTC,CASSRGGGAGANVLTF
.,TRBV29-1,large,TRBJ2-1,TGCAGCGTGGGACCTCCCAACAATGAGCAGTTCTTC,CSVGPPNNEQFF
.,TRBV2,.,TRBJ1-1,TGTGCCAGCACGGGTTACACTGAAGCTTTCTTT,CASTGYTEAFF
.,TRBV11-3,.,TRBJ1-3,TGTGCCAGCAGCCAAGAATCGGCAGGGTTTGGAAACACCATATATTTT,CASSQESAGFGNTIYF
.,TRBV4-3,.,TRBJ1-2,TGCGCCAGCAGCCAGGAGTCCCGGGACATATATGGCTACACCTTC,CASSQESRDIYGYTF
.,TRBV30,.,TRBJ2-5,TGTGCCTGGAGTGCCGTAGGGGGGGAGACCCAGTACTTC,CAWSAVGGETQYF
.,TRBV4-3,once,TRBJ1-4,TGCGCCAGCAGTGGGGACCACGCAGGGTACTATAATGAAAAACTGTTTTTT,CASSGDHAGYYNEKLFF
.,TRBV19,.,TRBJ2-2,TGTGCCAGTAGTATAGATCGTGTGACACGGAACACCGGGGAGCTGTTTTTT,CASSIDRVTRNTGELFF